The clone carrying this T cell receptor (beta chain) was detected once. The antigen remains undetermined. This record comes from a study of T cells after yellow fever vaccination. Researchers made TCR cDNA using 5'RACE template switching, and this step added a universal primer site and UMIs. TCRdb fed the 5' RACE reads into MiXCR, producing one record per CDR3 protein. The sample holds tens of thousands of distinct CDR3 sequences, more than 5.5% seen once. This CDR3 comprises 13 residues. Study observations and caveats: After the booster, around 95% of CD4 and 88% of CD8 primary-response clones were re-detected. The presence of abundant clonotypes contaminating from the bulk population was possible in FACS-sorted repertoires.

The chain combines TRBV12-2 with TRBJ2-7; the tabulated D call, TRBD1, remains unverified against the DNA. TRBV12-2 is listed as a pseudogene. This receptor was obtained from a young man who received the YFV17D yellow fever vaccine. The sequenced sample was CD8+ T cells sorted from PBMCs, obtained around 5 days after the first yellow fever vaccination. The CDR3 loop reads CASRPGRGHEQYV. DNA of the CDR3: TGTGCAAGTCGCCCAGGGAGAGGTCACGAGCAGTACGTC.